Each of the 4 T cell receptor beta chains below was sequenced from the same sample in a study of molecular identifiers for immune sequencing clone quantification. From the PCR reads, TCRdb called clonotypes with MiXCR, one entry per CDR3 protein. Of about 640,000 distinct CDR3 sequences in the sample, 15% to 20% are singletons; the top ten hold around 0.86%. Sample: naive CD8+ T cells from blood, with Jurkat cell RNA spiked in. Regarding subset: FACS-sorted CD8+CD4-CCR7+CD45RA+ naive T cells. Source of these receptors: a human donor in good health. Some libraries in this study had Jurkat cell RNA spiked in.

This sequence joins TRBV4-3 and TRBJ2-4; 7 bases match TRBD1. V lost 2 bases, J lost 5 bases, and 9 bases stayed unmatched. Germline assignment: CDR1 LGHNA and CDR2 YSLEER. The CDR3 is 16 residues long. As DNA, the CDR3 is TGCGCCAGCAGCCAAACCTCCCAGGGGGATCAAAACATTCAGTACTTC. The encoded protein is CASSQTSQGDQNIQYF.

This clonotype was seen ten or more times. The rearrangement joins TRBV12-3 or TRBV12-4 to TRBJ1-6, with D perhaps matching TRBD1 (6 bases). V lost 5 bases to trimming and J lost 9 bases, with 8 bases between them. This CDR3 has 12 residues. The CDR3 here is CASSLGASPLHF. In DNA form, the CDR3 reads TGTGCCAGCAGTCTGGGGGCTTCACCCCTCCACTTT.

This clonotype turned up a few times. This sequence joins TRBV5-1 and TRBJ2-7, with D tentatively TRBD2 (6 bases). The CDR3 has 15 residues. Germline loops: CDR1 SGHRS, CDR2 YFSETQ. Deletions cut 7 bases from V and 0 bases from J, with 17 bases between. The CDR3 spells CASGPPGDSSYEQYF. The CDR3 DNA follows: TGCGCCAGCGGCCCCCCGGGAGACAGCTCCTACGAGCAGTACTTC.

The chain has TRBV19 and TRBJ1-1; D gene ambiguous. With 5 bases removed from V and 8 bases from J, the gap between germline ends came to 12 bases. Germline V CDR1 and CDR2: LNHDA, SQIVND (reference sequence). The CDR3 is made up of 12 amino acids. The CDR3 DNA reads TGTGCCAGTAGTCCCGGGGTCGTAGAAGCTTTCTTT. Residues: CASSPGVVEAFF.